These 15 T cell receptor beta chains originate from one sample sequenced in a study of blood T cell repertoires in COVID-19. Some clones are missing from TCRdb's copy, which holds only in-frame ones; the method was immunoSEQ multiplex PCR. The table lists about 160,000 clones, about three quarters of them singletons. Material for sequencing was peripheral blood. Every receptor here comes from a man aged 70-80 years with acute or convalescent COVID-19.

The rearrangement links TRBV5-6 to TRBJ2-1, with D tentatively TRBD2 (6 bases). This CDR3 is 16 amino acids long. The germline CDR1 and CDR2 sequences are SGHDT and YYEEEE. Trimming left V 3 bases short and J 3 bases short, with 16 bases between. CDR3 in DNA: TGTGCCAGCAGCTCATATTCCGGGACTGACTACAATGAGCAGTTCTTC. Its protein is CASSSYSGTDYNEQFF.

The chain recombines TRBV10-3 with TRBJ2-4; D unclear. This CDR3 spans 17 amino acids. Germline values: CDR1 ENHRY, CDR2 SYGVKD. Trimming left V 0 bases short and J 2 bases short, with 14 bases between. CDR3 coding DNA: TGTGCCATCAGTGAGTCGATAGTTTTTTTGCCCAAAAACATTCAGTACTTC. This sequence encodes CAISESIVFLPKNIQYF.

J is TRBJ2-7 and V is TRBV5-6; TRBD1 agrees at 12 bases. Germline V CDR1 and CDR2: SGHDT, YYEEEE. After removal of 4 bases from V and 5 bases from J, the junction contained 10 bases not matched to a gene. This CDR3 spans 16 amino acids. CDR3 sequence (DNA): TGTGCCAGCAGCAAGCCGGGACAGGGGGCGCGGAACGAGCAGTACTTC. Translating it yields CASSKPGQGARNEQYF. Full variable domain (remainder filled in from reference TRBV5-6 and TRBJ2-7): DAGVTQSPTHLIKTRGQQVTLRCSPKSGHDTVSWYQQALGQGPQFIFQYYEEEERQRGNFPDRFSGHQFPNYSSELNVNALLLGDSALYLCASSKPGQGARNEQYFGPGTRLTVT.

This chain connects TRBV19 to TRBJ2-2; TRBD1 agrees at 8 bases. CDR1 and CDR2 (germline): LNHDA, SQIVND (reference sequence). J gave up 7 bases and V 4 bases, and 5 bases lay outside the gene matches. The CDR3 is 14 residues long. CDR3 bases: TGTGCCAGTAGTACGGACAGGGATGACGGGGAGCTGTTTTTT. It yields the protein CASSTDRDDGELFF.

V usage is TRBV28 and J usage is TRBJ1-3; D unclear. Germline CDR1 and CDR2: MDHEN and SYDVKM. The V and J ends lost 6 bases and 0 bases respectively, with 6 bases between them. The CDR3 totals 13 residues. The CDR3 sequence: CASRSSSGNTIYF. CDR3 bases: TGTGCCAGCAGGTCCAGCTCTGGAAACACCATATATTTT.

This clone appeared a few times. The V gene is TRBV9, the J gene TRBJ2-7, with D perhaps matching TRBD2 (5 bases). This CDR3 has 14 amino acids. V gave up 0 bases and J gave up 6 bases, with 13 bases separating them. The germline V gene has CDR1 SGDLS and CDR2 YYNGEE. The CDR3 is CASSVGEGRIEQYF. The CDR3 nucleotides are TGTGCCAGCAGCGTAGGAGAGGGCAGGATCGAGCAGTACTTC.

The CDR3 reads CASSVGFSSVGYTF. The CDR3 coding sequence is TGTGCCAGCAGTGTTGGTTTCTCGTCGGTCGGCTACACCTTC. The chain combines TRBV2 with TRBJ1-2; D not resolved. V was cut by 4 bases and J by 8 bases, with 17 bases left in between. Looked up from germline, CDR1 is SNHLY and CDR2 is FYNNEI. This CDR3 has 14 residues.

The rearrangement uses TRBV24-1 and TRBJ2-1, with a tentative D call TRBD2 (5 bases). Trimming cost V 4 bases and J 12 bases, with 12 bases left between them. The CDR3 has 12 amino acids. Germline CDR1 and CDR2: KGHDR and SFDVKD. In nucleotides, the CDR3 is TGTGCCACCAGTGACCCGCCGGGATGGCAGTTCTTC. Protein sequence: CATSDPPGWQFF.

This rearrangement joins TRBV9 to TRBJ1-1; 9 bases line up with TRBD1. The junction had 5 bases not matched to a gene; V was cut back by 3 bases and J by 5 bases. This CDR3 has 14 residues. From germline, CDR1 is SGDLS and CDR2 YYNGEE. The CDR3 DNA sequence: TGTGCCAGCAGCGGGACAGGGGCCGGGACTGAAGCTTTCTTT. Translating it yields CASSGTGAGTEAFF.

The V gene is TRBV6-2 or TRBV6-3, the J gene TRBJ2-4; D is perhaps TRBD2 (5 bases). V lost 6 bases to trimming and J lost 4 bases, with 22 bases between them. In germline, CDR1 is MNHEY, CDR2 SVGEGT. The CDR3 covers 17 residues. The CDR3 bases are TGTGCCAGCAGCTTCGACAATCAGCGAGGGATAAAAAACATTCAGTACTTC. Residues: CASSFDNQRGIKNIQYF.

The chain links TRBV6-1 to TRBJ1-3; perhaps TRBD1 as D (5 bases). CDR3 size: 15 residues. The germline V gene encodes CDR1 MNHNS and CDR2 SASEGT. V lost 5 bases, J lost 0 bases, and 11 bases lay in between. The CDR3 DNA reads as TGTGCCAGCAGTCAACTGGGGGGCTCTGGAAACACCATATATTTT. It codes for CASSQLGGSGNTIYF.

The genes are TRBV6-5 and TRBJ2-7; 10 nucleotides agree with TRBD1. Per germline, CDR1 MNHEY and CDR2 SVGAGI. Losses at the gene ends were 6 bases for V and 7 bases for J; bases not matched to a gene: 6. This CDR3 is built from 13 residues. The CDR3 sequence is CASSMRDRGEQYF. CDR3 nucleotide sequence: TGTGCCAGCAGCATGCGGGACAGGGGTGAGCAGTACTTC.

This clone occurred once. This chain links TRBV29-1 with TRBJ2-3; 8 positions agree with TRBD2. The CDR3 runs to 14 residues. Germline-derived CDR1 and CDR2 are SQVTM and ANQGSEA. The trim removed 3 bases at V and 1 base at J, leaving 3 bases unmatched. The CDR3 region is CSVEAGGGTDTQYF. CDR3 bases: TGCAGCGTTGAGGCGGGGGGTGGCACAGATACGCAGTATTTT.

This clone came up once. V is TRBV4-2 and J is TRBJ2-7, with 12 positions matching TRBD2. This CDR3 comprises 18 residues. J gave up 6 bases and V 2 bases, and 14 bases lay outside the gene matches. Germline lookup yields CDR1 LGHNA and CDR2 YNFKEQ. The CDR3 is CASSQPSGGAFFPSEQYF. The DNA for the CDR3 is TGTGCCAGCAGCCAACCTAGCGGGGGGGCCTTTTTTCCCTCCGAGCAGTACTTC.

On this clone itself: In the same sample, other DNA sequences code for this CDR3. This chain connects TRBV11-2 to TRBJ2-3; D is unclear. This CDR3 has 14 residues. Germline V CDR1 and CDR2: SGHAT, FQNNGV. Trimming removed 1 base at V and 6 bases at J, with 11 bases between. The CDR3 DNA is TGTGCCAGCAGCTTAGGTACCCCCAGGGATACGCAGTATTTT. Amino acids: CASSLGTPRDTQYF.